This T cell receptor (beta chain) was sequenced for a study of regulatory T cells in long-lasting Graves disease. Study-level points and caveats: Compared with new cases, persistent Graves' patients showed reduced TCR diversity. Gene preferences differed: TRBV28, TRBJ1-2, TRBJ2-5 in persistent cases. Persistent patients had a count of shared public clonotypes (about 2,500) that exceeded that of new patients (around 970).

As for this clonotype: What it binds is unknown.

Arm-PCR of CDR3 regions and iRepertoire HTBI primers were used to build TCR beta libraries. A single record per CDR3 protein comes from TCRdb applying MiXCR to the multiplex PCR reads. The sample holds some 340,000 distinct CDR3 sequences; 23% are singletons and the top ten take under 35%. Specified time point: persistent/refractory GD, antithyroid drugs over 5 years with positive TRAb. With RNA extracted from PBMCs as input, the TCR library was made. Per American Thyroid Association guidelines, Graves' disease was diagnosed. CDR1 and CDR2 (germline): SGHRS, YFSETQ. The CDR3 consists of 14 residues. With 7 bases removed from V and 7 bases from J, the gap between germline ends came to 17 bases.

The chain recombines TRBV5-1 with TRBJ2-2; D is unclear. This TCR was recovered from a woman aged 40 to 50 with Graves disease. The material was peripheral blood mononuclear cells (PBMCs), obtained when the disease was refractory, from a patient treated with antithyroid drugs. The CDR3 region has the DNA TGCGCCAGCCAGAAACGCGGTGAAGTCGGGGAGCTGTTTTTT. Its protein product is CASQKRGEVGELFF. Variable domain in full (rest from reference TRBV5-1 and TRBJ2-2): KAGVTQTPRYLIKTRGQQVTLSCSPISGHRSVSWYQQTPGQGLQFLFEYFSETQRNKGNFPGRFSGRQFSNSRSEMNVSTLELGDSALYLCASQKRGEVGELFFGEGSRLTVL.